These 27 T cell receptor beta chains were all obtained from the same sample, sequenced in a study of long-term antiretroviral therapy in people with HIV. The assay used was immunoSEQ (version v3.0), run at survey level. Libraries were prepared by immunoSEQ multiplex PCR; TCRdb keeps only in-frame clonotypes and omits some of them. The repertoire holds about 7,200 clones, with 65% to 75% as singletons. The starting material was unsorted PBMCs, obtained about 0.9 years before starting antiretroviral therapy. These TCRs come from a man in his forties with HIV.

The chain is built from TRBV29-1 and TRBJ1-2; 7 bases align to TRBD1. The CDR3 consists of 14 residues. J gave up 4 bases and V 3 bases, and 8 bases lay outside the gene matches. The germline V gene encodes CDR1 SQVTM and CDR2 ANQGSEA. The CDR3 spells CSVEKGQNSYGYTF. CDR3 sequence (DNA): TGCAGCGTTGAGAAGGGACAGAATTCCTATGGCTACACCTTC.

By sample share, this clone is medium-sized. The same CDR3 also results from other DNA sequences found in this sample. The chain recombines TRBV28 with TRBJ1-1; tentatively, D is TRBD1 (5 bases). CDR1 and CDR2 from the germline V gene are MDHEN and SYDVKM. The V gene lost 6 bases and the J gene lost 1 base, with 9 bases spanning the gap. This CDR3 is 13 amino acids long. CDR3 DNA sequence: TGTGCCAGCAGCCGTACAGGGAACACTGAAGCTTTCTTT. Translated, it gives CASSRTGNTEAFF.

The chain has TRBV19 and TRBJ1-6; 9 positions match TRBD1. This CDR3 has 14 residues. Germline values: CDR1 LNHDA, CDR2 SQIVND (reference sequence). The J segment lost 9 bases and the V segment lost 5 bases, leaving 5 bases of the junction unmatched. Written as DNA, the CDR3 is TGTGCCAGTAGTGAGTCGGACAGGGGTTCACCCCTCCACTTT. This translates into CASSESDRGSPLHF.

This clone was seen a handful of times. The CDR3 DNA reads TGTGCCAGCAGTCAGGGGGCTTTAAATTCACCCCTCCACTTT. It specifies CASSQGALNSPLHF. This chain connects TRBV7-2 to TRBJ1-6, with 8 bases that match TRBD1. V was pared by 6 bases and J by 7 bases, with 5 bases of the junction left unmatched. CDR3 length: 14 residues. Germline V CDR1 and CDR2: SGHTA, FQGNSA.

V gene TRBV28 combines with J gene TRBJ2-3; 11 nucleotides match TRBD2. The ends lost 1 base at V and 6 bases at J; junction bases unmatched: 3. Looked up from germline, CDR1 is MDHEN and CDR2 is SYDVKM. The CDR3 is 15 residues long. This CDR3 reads CASSLSSGGRDTQYF. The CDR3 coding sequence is TGTGCCAGCAGTTTATCTAGCGGGGGGCGGGATACGCAGTATTTT. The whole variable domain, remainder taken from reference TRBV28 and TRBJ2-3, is DVKVTQSSRYLVKRTGEKVFLECVQDMDHENMFWYRQDPGLGLRLIYFSYDVKMKEKGDIPEGYSVSREKKERFSLILESASTNQTSMYLCASSLSSGGRDTQYFGPGTRLTVL.

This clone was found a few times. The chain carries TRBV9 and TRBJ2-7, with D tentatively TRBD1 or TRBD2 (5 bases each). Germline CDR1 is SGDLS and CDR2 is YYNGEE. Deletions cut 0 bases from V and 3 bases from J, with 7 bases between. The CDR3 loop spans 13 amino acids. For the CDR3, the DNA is TGTGCCAGCAGCGTAGGGGACCACTACGAGCAGTACTTC. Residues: CASSVGDHYEQYF.

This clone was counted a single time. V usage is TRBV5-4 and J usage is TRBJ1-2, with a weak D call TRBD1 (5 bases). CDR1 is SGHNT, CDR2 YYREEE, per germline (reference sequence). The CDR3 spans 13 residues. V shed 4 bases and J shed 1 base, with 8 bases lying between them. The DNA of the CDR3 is TGTGCCAGCAGCCGGGACGGTAACTATGGCTACACCTTC. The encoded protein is CASSRDGNYGYTF.

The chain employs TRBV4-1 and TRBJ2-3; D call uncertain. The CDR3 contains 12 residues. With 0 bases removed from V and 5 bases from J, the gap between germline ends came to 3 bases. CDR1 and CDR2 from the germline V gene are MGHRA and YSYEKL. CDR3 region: CASSQDLDTQYF. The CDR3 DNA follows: TGCGCCAGCAGCCAAGACCTAGATACGCAGTATTTT.

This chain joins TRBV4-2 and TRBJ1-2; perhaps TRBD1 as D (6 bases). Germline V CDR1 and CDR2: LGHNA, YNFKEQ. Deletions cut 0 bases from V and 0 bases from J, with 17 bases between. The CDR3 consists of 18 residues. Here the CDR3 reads CASSQETRGGAPNYGYTF. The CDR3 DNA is TGTGCCAGCAGCCAAGAAACCCGCGGGGGGGCCCCTAACTATGGCTACACCTTC.

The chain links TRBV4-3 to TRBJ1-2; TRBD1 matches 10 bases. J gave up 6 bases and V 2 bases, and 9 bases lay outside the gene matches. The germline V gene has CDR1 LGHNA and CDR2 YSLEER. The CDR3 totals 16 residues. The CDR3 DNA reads TGCGCCAGCAGCCAAAAAGGGGACAGGGGTCTTCATGGCTACACCTTC. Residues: CASSQKGDRGLHGYTF.

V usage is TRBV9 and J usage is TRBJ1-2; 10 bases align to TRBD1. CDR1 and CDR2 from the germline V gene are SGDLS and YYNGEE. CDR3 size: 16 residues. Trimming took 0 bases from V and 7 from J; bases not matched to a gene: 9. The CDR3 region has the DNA TGTGCCAGCAGCGTAGAGGGACAGGGGAAATCCAGTGGCTACACCTTC. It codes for CASSVEGQGKSSGYTF.

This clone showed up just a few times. The CDR3 sequence: CASSIDENNSPLHF. The CDR3 nucleotides read TGTGCCAGTAGTATAGACGAGAATAATTCACCCCTCCACTTT. The chain carries TRBV19 and TRBJ1-6, with D unclear. CDR1 is LNHDA and CDR2 is SQIVND in the germline V gene (reference sequence). The CDR3 covers 14 residues. The V gene lost 0 bases and the J gene lost 5 bases, with 5 bases spanning the gap.

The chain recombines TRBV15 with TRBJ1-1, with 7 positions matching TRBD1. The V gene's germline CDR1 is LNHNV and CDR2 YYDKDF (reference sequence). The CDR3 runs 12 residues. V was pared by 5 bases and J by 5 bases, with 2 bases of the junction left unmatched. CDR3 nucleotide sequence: TGTGCCACCAGCCGACAGGGAACTGAAGCTTTCTTT. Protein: CATSRQGTEAFF. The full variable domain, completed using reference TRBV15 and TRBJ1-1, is DAMVIQNPRYQVTQFGKPVTLSCSQTLNHNVMYWYQQKSSQAPKLLFHYYDKDFNNEADTPDNFQSRRPNTSFCFLDIRSPGLGDTAMYLCATSRQGTEAFFGQGTRLTVV.

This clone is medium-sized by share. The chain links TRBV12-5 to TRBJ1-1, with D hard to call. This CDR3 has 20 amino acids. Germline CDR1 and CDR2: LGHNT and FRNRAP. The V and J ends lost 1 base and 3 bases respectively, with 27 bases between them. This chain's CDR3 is CASGLGTLRAPGPPDTEAFF. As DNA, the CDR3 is TGTGCTAGTGGTTTGGGAACACTCCGGGCCCCGGGCCCGCCCGACACTGAAGCTTTCTTT. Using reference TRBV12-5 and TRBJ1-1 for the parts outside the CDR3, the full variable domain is DARVTQTPRHKVTEMGQEVTMRCQPILGHNTVFWYRQTMMQGLELLAYFRNRAPLDDSGMPKDRFSAEMPDATLATLKIQPSEPRDSAVYFCASGLGTLRAPGPPDTEAFFGQGTRLTVV.

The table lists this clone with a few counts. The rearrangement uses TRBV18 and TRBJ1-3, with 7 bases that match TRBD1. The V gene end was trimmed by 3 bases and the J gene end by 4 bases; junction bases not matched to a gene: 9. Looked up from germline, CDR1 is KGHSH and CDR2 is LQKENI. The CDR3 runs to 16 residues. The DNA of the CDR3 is TGTGCCAGCTCACCCGGGACAGCTCTGAGAGGAAACACCATATATTTT. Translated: CASSPGTALRGNTIYF.

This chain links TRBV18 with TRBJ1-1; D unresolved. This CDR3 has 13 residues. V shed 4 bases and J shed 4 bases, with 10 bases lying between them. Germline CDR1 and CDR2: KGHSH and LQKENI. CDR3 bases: TGTGCCAGCTCACTTGCATCCGGCACTGAAGCTTTCTTT. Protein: CASSLASGTEAFF. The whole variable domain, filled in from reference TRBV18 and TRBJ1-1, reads NAGVMQNPRHLVRRRGQEARLRCSPMKGHSHVYWYRQLPEEGLKFMVYLQKENIIDESGMPKERFSAEFPKEGPSILRIQQVVRGDSAAYFCASSLASGTEAFFGQGTRLTVV.

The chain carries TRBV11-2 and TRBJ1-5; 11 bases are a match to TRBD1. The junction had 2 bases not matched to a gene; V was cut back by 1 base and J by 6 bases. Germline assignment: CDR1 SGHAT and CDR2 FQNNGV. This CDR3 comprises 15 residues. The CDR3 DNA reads TGTGCCAGCAGCTTAGCGGGGACAGGGGGTCAGCCCCAGCATTTT. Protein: CASSLAGTGGQPQHF.

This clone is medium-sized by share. CDR3 in amino acids: CASSLAGASYEQYF. The CDR3 bases are TGTGCCAGCAGCTTGGCGGGGGCTTCCTACGAGCAGTACTTC. The V gene is TRBV5-4, the J gene TRBJ2-7; D tentatively reads TRBD1 or TRBD2 (6 bases each). The germline V gene encodes CDR1 SGHNT and CDR2 YYREEE (reference sequence). The CDR3 is 14 residues long. The ends were cut back, 0 bases at V and 1 base at J, with 8 bases in the middle.

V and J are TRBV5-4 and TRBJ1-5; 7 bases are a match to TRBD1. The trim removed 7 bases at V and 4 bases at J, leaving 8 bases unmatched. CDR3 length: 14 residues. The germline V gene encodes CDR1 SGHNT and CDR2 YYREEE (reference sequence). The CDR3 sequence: CASETGYSNQPQHF. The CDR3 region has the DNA TGTGCCAGCGAGACAGGGTATAGTAATCAGCCCCAGCATTTT.

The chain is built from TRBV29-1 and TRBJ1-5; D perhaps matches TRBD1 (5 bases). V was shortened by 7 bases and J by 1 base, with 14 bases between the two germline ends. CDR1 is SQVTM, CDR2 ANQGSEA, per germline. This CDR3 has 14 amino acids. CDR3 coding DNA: TGCAGCGCCGGGGGGGGTGAGAGCAATCAGCCCCAGCATTTT. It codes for CSAGGGESNQPQHF.

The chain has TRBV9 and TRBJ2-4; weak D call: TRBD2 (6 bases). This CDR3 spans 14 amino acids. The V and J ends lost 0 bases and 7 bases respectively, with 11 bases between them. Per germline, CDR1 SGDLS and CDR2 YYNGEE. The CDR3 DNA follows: TGTGCCAGCAGCGTAGGGGGGACTGGGAACATTCAGTACTTC. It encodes CASSVGGTGNIQYF.

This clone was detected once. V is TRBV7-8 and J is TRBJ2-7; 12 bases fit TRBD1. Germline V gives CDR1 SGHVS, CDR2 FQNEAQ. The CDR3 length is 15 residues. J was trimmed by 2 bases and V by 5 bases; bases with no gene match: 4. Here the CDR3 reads CASSRDRGQTYEQYF. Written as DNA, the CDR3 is TGTGCCAGCAGCCGGGACAGGGGGCAGACCTACGAGCAGTACTTC.

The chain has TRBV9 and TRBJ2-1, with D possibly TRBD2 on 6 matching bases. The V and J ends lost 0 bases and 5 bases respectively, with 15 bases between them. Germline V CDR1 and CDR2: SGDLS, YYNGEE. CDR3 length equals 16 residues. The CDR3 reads CASSVATGGANNEQFF. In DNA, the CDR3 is TGTGCCAGCAGCGTAGCTACAGGAGGGGCGAACAATGAGCAGTTCTTC.

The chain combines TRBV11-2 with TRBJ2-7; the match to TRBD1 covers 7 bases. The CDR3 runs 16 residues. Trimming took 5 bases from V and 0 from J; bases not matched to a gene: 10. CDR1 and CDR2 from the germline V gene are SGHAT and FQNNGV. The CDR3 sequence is CASSNLRQGVSYEQYF. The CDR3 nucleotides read TGTGCCAGCAGCAACCTAAGACAGGGTGTCTCCTACGAGCAGTACTTC.

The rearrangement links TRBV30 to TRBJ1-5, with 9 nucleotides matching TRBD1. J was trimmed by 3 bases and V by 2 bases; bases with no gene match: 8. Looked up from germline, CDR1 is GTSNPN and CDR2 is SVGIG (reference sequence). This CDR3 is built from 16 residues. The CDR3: CAWSHPGTGYNQPQHF. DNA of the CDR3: TGTGCCTGGAGTCACCCCGGGACAGGGTACAATCAGCCCCAGCATTTT.

The CDR3 reads CASSQWANQPQHF. CDR3 sequence (DNA): TGTGCCAGCAGCCAATGGGCCAATCAGCCCCAGCATTTT. V and J are TRBV7-8 and TRBJ1-5; D remains ambiguous. The CDR3 totals 13 residues. CDR1 SGHVS and CDR2 FQNEAQ come from the germline V gene. V lost 5 bases and J lost 3, with 8 bases in between.

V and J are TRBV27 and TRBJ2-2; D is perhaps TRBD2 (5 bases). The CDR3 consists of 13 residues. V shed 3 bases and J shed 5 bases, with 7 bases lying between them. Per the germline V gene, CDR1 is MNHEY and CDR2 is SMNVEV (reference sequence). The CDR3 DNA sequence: TGTGCCAGCAGTTTCCGGGGTACCGGGGAGCTGTTTTTT. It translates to CASSFRGTGELFF.